A single sample is the source of the 28 T cell receptor beta chains below, sequenced in a study of T cells in women clearing cervical HPV infection. Clones were read by immunoSEQ multiplex PCR, and TCRdb kept only the in-frame ones, dropping some. This specimen shows roughly 24,000 clones; the ten leading clones hold 4.5% to 6%. Sequencing was carried out using blood buffy coat. These receptors all come from a woman between 18 and 70 years old with a cervical HPV16 infection that either progressed to CIN3+ or cleared (not recorded which).

A remark on this clone: The observed sequence ends 3 residues before the CDR3 terminus, with the missing tail filled in from the germline J gene. V and J are TRBV7-8 and TRBJ1-1; no reliable D call. Germline CDR1 reads SGHVS; CDR2 reads FQNEAQ. V lost 5 bases and J 3 bases, leaving 7 bases between the germline ends. The CDR3 sequence is 12 residues long. The CDR3 bases that were read are TGTGCCAGCAGCCGGGGAGACACTGAA. It encodes CASSRGDTE. The entire CDR3 protein is CASSRGDTEAFF.

Concerning this clone itself: The read ends 3 residues shy of where the CDR3 ends; the end is completed using the germline J gene. The chain uses TRBV18 and TRBJ2-1; D gene unclear. The CDR3 runs to 16 residues. CDR1 KGHSH and CDR2 LQKENI come from the germline V gene. Deletions cut 1 base from V and 5 bases from J, with 15 bases between. CDR3 region: CASSPRVPSQDNEQFF. CDR3 DNA (partial): TGTGCCAGCTCACCACGTGTGCCTAGTCAAGACAATGAG. Full variable domain (rest looked up from reference TRBV18 and TRBJ2-1): NAGVMQNPRHLVRRRGQEARLRCSPMKGHSHVYWYRQLPEEGLKFMVYLQKENIIDESGMPKERFSAEFPKEGPSILRIQQVVRGDSAAYFCASSPRVPSQDNEQFFGPGTRLTVL.

Notes on this clone: The read gets to within 3 residues of the CDR3 end, and the germline J gene fills in the rest. The V gene is TRBV12-3 or TRBV12-4, the J gene TRBJ2-3; no clear D gene. V dropped 3 bases and J dropped 6 bases, with 10 bases sitting between them. There are 13 residues in the CDR3. The covered CDR3 bases are TGTGCCAGCAGTTTTCCGCCCGCGGATACG. It yields the protein CASSFPPADT. From start to end, the CDR3 is CASSFPPADTQYF.

Regarding this clone: The sequence runs out 3 residues before the end of the CDR3; the remainder is reconstructed from the germline J gene. The J gene is TRBJ2-2, the V gene TRBV7-9; the D gene is possibly TRBD2 (6 bases). The CDR3 totals 15 residues. From germline, CDR1 is SEHNR and CDR2 FQNEAQ (reference sequence). The sequenced CDR3 bases are TGTGCCAGCAACAGGCTCCGGGACTTCAATGAAAAG. It yields the protein CASNRLRDFNEK. The whole CDR3 reads CASNRLRDFNEKLFF. The full variable domain, its missing parts supplied by reference TRBV7-9 and TRBJ2-2, is DTGVSQNPRHKITKRGQNVTFRCDPISEHNRLYWYRQTLGQGPEFLTYFQNEAQLEKSRLLSDRFSAERPKGSFSTLEIQRTEQGDSAMYLCASNRLRDFNEKLFFGEGSRLTVL.

Note on this clone: The read ends 3 residues before the CDR3 terminus; that terminus is restored from the germline J gene. The V and J genes are TRBV11-2 and TRBJ2-3; D perhaps matches TRBD2 (5 bases). This CDR3 has 15 amino acids. The germline V gene has CDR1 SGHAT and CDR2 FQNNGV. The V end was cut by 3 bases, the J end by 1 base, with 11 bases between. CDR3 DNA (partial): TGTGCCAGCAGCTTCCAAGCGGACCGCACAGATACG. Amino acids: CASSFQADRTDT. From start to end, the CDR3 is CASSFQADRTDTQYF.

With respect to this clone: The read stops 3 residues short of the end of the CDR3; the missing end is completed from the germline J gene. The rearrangement joins TRBV5-1 to TRBJ1-6; D may be TRBD1 (6 bases). Germline V CDR1 and CDR2: SGHRS, YFSETQ. The germline V and J ends were trimmed by 0 bases and 8 bases, with 9 bases remaining between them. The CDR3 runs 14 residues. CDR3 amino acids: CASSLVGGDSPLHF. Partial CDR3 DNA: TGCGCCAGCAGCTTGGTAGGGGGTGATTCACCC.

Of note for this clone: The read ends 3 residues shy of where the CDR3 ends; the end is completed using the germline J gene. The chain has TRBV12-3 or TRBV12-4 and TRBJ2-7; 12 nucleotides align to TRBD2. The CDR3 is 18 amino acids. Losses at the gene ends were 1 base for V and 1 base for J; bases not matched to a gene: 8. The chain's CDR3 is CASSLGLAGALGSYEQYF. The part of the CDR3 DNA that was read is TGTGCCAGCAGTTTAGGACTAGCGGGAGCCCTAGGGTCCTACGAG.

As regards this clone: Coverage ceases 3 residues before the CDR3 finishes, and the germline J gene fills in the end. J is TRBJ2-2 and V is TRBV20-1, with D maybe TRBD2 (5 bases). Trimming removed 0 bases at V and 0 bases at J, with 8 bases between. The CDR3 extends over 15 amino acids. From germline, CDR1 is DFQATT and CDR2 SNEGSKA (reference sequence). Here the CDR3 reads CSAREAGANTGELFF. Partial CDR3 DNA: TGCAGTGCTAGAGAGGCCGGGGCGAACACCGGGGAG.

A remark on this clone: The read comes to an end 3 residues before the CDR3 does, leaving the germline J gene to fill in the end. The chain carries TRBV5-1 and TRBJ1-1; no clear D. Between the trimmed V and J ends, which lost 4 bases and 1 base, there was a span of 11 bases. In germline, CDR1 is SGHRS, CDR2 YFSETQ. This CDR3 contains 14 residues. The CDR3: CASSVRQANTEAFF. Incomplete CDR3 DNA: TGCGCCAGCAGCGTCCGACAAGCGAACACTGAA.

With regard to this clone: The read comes to an end 3 residues before the CDR3 does, leaving the germline J gene to fill in the end. The V and J genes are TRBV4-1 and TRBJ1-2; 8 bases are a match to TRBD1. With V trimmed by 4 bases and J by 7 bases, 5 bases remained unmatched. The CDR3 is 13 amino acids. Germline lookup yields CDR1 MGHRA and CDR2 YSYEKL. The CDR3 bases that were read are TGCGCCAGCAGCCGAGCAGGGGGCTCTGGC. Its translation: CASSRAGGSG. The CDR3 reads in full as CASSRAGGSGYTF.

On this clone itself: The read falls 3 residues short of the CDR3 end, and the missing part is taken from the germline J gene. This chain links TRBV5-1 with TRBJ1-6, with D perhaps matching TRBD1 (5 bases). From germline, CDR1 is SGHRS and CDR2 YFSETQ. The CDR3 has 11 amino acids. The CDR3 region is CASSLAGPLHF. The part of the CDR3 DNA that was read is TGCGCCAGCAGCTTGGCAGGGCCC.

As concerns this clone: The CDR3 end is not reached by the read, which stops 3 residues before it; the germline J gene fills it in. This sequence joins TRBV5-1 and TRBJ1-4; D may be TRBD1 (6 bases). The CDR3 covers 12 residues. Per germline, CDR1 SGHRS and CDR2 YFSETQ. The CDR3 bases that were read are TGCGCCAGCAGCTTGGCACAGGGTAGA. Its protein is CASSLAQGR. Given in full, the CDR3 is CASSLAQGRLFF.

Regarding this clone: The read comes to an end 3 residues before the CDR3 does, leaving the germline J gene to fill in the end. The chain links TRBV4-1 to TRBJ1-2, with D tentatively TRBD1 (6 bases). Between the trimmed V and J ends, which lost 4 bases and 1 base, there was a span of 13 bases. Germline V gene sequence: CDR1 MGHRA, CDR2 YSYEKL. This CDR3 has 15 amino acids. CDR3 loop: CASSPGQGDNYGYTF. The part of the CDR3 DNA that was read is TGCGCCAGCAGCCCGGGACAAGGCGATAACTATGGC.

Worth noting for this clone: The CDR3 goes on 3 residues after the read ends, and that part is filled in from the germline J gene. V gene TRBV5-4 combines with J gene TRBJ2-3; D perhaps matches TRBD1 (6 bases). Trimming took off 4 bases at V and 3 bases at J, with 15 bases between the two ends. Per the germline V gene, CDR1 is SGHNT and CDR2 is YYREEE (reference sequence). The CDR3 spans 15 residues. Partial CDR3 DNA: TGTGCCAGCAGCCAAACCACAGGGAATACAGATACG. It encodes CASSQTTGNTDT. The whole CDR3 is CASSQTTGNTDTQYF.

Worth noting for this clone: The DNA ends 3 residues before the CDR3 does, and the rest of the CDR3 is filled in from the germline J gene. This chain links TRBV29-1 with TRBJ2-7; 10 bases fit TRBD2. CDR1 is SQVTM and CDR2 is ANQGSEA in the germline V gene. V gave up 5 bases and J gave up 6 bases; unmatched junction bases: 13. This CDR3 region has 15 residues. CDR3 bases read: TGCAGCGTTCTCTCCCAAGCGGGAGGGCCCCTCGAG. Translation: CSVLSQAGGPLE. In full, the CDR3 reads CSVLSQAGGPLEQYF.

As concerns this clone: Sequencing ends 3 residues short of the CDR3 end; the germline J gene provides the rest. The chain links TRBV2 to TRBJ2-3; TRBD1 might be the D (6 bases). The CDR3 sequence is 13 residues long. CDR1 is SNHLY and CDR2 is FYNNEI in the germline V gene. The DNA read from the CDR3 is TGTGCCAGCAGTTTTGGACAGTATCAGCCG. Translating gives CASSFGQYQP. The complete CDR3 protein is CASSFGQYQPQYF.

Remarks on this clone: Read data end 3 residues before the CDR3 end; the end is taken from the germline J gene. The chain is built from TRBV19 and TRBJ2-3, with 15 bases fitting TRBD2. Losses at the gene ends were 8 bases for V and 0 bases for J; bases not matched to a gene: 3. This CDR3 spans 16 amino acids. Per the germline V gene, CDR1 is LNHDA and CDR2 is SQIVND (reference sequence). CDR3 DNA, as far as it was read: TGTGCCAGTGGACTAGCGGGAGGGTCGAGCACAGATACG. Translated, it gives CASGLAGGSSTDT. From start to end, the CDR3 is CASGLAGGSSTDTQYF.

A remark on this clone: The observed sequence ends 3 residues before the CDR3 terminus, with the missing tail filled in from the germline J gene. This chain joins TRBV10-2 and TRBJ1-5; D ambiguous. The CDR3 sequence is 15 residues long. V shed 0 bases and J shed 3 bases, with 9 bases lying between them. From germline, CDR1 is WSHSY and CDR2 SAAADI. Here the CDR3 reads CASSESRVANQPQHF. Partial CDR3 DNA: TGCGCCAGCAGTGAGTCGAGGGTGGCCAATCAGCCC.

Remarks on this clone: Sequencing ends 3 residues short of the CDR3 end; the germline J gene provides the rest. The V call is TRBV19, the J call TRBJ1-5; 9 nucleotides align to TRBD1. Germline CDR1 reads LNHDA; CDR2 reads SQIVND (reference sequence). The CDR3 covers 16 residues. Losses at the gene ends were 7 bases for V and 7 bases for J; bases not matched to a gene: 14. Incomplete CDR3 DNA: TGTGCCAGTAAGTTGGACAGGGGCCTTCCGGTCCAGCCC. Its translation is CASKLDRGLPVQP. The whole CDR3 sequence reads CASKLDRGLPVQPQHF.

As to this clone: The read ends 3 residues early relative to the CDR3; the germline J gene fills the gap. The V call is TRBV19, the J call TRBJ1-4; TRBD1 agrees at 8 bases. Per germline, CDR1 LNHDA and CDR2 SQIVND (reference sequence). CDR3 length equals 15 residues. Incomplete CDR3 DNA: TGTGCCAGTAGGACTACAGGGGGTTCCAATTCACCA. It is translated as CASRTTGGSNSP. The whole CDR3 reads CASRTTGGSNSPLFF.

As for this clone: The read finishes 3 residues shy of the CDR3 end, and the germline J gene is used to complete it. This chain joins TRBV30 and TRBJ1-2; 9 nucleotides agree with TRBD1. CDR3 length: 13 amino acids. Looked up from germline, CDR1 is GTSNPN and CDR2 is SVGIG (reference sequence). V dropped 3 bases and J dropped 6; count of bases not matched to a gene: 5. CDR3 DNA (partial): TGTGCCTGGAGCCAGGGACAGGGCGATGGC. Residues: CAWSQGQGDG. The full CDR3 reads CAWSQGQGDGYTF.

Here the CDR3 reads CASSLVGSGELFF. The CDR3 bases that were read are TGTGCCAGCAGCTTAGTAGGGTCCGGGGAG. J is TRBJ2-2 and V is TRBV7-9; D not resolved. The CDR3 end is not reached by the read, which stops 3 residues before it; the germline J gene fills it in. CDR1 is SEHNR and CDR2 is FQNEAQ in the germline V gene (reference sequence). This CDR3 spans 13 amino acids. The V gene lost 1 base and the J gene lost 6 bases, with 6 bases spanning the gap.

About this clone itself: Read coverage stops 3 residues before the CDR3 terminus; the germline J gene supplies the remainder. The chain links TRBV5-6 to TRBJ1-2, with D possibly being TRBD1 (5 bases). V dropped 4 bases and J dropped 5 bases, with 15 bases sitting between them. Germline V gene sequence: CDR1 SGHDT, CDR2 YYEEEE. The CDR3 consists of 14 residues. Here the CDR3 reads CASSLGGEPYGYTF. Partial CDR3 DNA: TGTGCCAGCAGCCTGGGGGGGGAACCTTATGGC. Combining the CDR3 with reference TRBV5-6 and TRBJ1-2 gives the whole variable domain DAGVTQSPTHLIKTRGQQVTLRCSPKSGHDTVSWYQQALGQGPQFIFQYYEEEERQRGNFPDRFSGHQFPNYSSELNVNALLLGDSALYLCASSLGGEPYGYTFGSGTRLTVV.

Regarding this clone: The observed sequence ends 3 residues before the CDR3 terminus, with the missing tail filled in from the germline J gene. This chain joins TRBV2 and TRBJ1-5; 8 positions agree with TRBD1. V lost 7 bases and J lost 4; bases outside the gene matches: 6. The CDR3 extends over 14 amino acids. Germline V gives CDR1 SNHLY, CDR2 FYNNEI. The CDR3 loop is CASTLDRGNQPQHF. Incomplete CDR3 DNA: TGTGCCAGCACCCTAGACAGGGGAAATCAGCCC.

On this clone: Read coverage stops 3 residues before the CDR3 terminus; the germline J gene supplies the remainder. J is TRBJ1-1 and V is TRBV6-4, with unresolved D. CDR1 is MRHNA and CDR2 is SNTAGT in the germline V gene. The CDR3 extends over 11 amino acids. The CDR3 reads CASSEPRGAFF. The CDR3 bases that were read are TGTGCCAGCAGTGAACCCAGAGGA.

Note on this clone: Read coverage stops 3 residues before the CDR3 terminus; the germline J gene supplies the remainder. The V and J genes are TRBV11-2 and TRBJ2-2; D unresolved. Trimming pared 1 base from V and 5 bases from J, leaving 11 bases between. CDR1 and CDR2 (germline): SGHAT, FQNNGV. The CDR3 contains 15 residues. The DNA read from the CDR3 is TGTGCCAGCAGCTTAGGGCAGGCATGGACCGGGGAG. This sequence encodes CASSLGQAWTGE. The CDR3 as a whole reads CASSLGQAWTGELFF.

Comments on this clone: Sequencing ends 3 residues short of the CDR3 end; the germline J gene provides the rest. The chain employs TRBV19 and TRBJ1-5; a weak D match, TRBD1 (5 bases). Trimming left V 5 bases short and J 0 bases short, with 17 bases between. CDR3 length equals 17 residues. Germline V lookup: CDR1 LNHDA, CDR2 SQIVND (reference sequence). CDR3 DNA, as far as it was read: TGTGCCAGTAGTCTCAAACCACGACAGCCTAGCAATCAGCCC. Translating gives CASSLKPRQPSNQP. The full CDR3 protein is CASSLKPRQPSNQPQHF. The full variable domain, its missing parts supplied by reference TRBV19 and TRBJ1-5, is DGGITQSPKYLFRKEGQNVTLSCEQNLNHDAMYWYRQDPGQGLRLIYYSQIVNDFQKGDIAEGYSVSREKKESFPLTVTSAQKNPTAFYLCASSLKPRQPSNQPQHFGDGTRLSIL.

To note about this clone: The read terminates 3 residues ahead of where the CDR3 ends, so the germline J gene completes it. The genes are TRBV5-1 and TRBJ2-1, with 11 bases matching TRBD2. V shed 2 bases, J shed 6 bases, and the junction held 4 bases outside the gene matches. CDR1 is SGHRS and CDR2 is YFSETQ in the germline V gene. The CDR3 loop spans 15 amino acids. The sequenced CDR3 bases are TGCGCCAGCAGCTTCCTAACTAGCGGGAGCAATGAG. Its protein product is CASSFLTSGSNE. The full CDR3 sequence reads CASSFLTSGSNEQFF.